One T cell receptor beta chain is described in this entry. Its target is not known. This entry belongs to a study of monozygotic twins with inflammatory bowel disease. Findings and caveats of the study: Healthy co-twins had higher TCRbeta inverse Simpson diversity than their IBD twins.

UMIs that had a 6-nucleotide sample barcode were put in using template switching. TCRdb re-called the 5' RACE reads; every CDR3 protein appears as one record, without DNA. The sample data list about 450,000 distinct CDR3 sequences. CDR3 size: 13 residues. Germline loops: CDR1 ENHRY, CDR2 SYGVKD. Sequencing was done on a sample of blood. V and J are TRBV10-3 and TRBJ2-5; the D gene TCRdb calls, TRBD1, cannot be checked with no DNA. The TCR sequence derives from a human donor with ulcerative colitis or Crohn's disease, or a healthy co-twin of an affected twin (not recorded which). The CDR3 sequence is CAISFTGGETQYF.